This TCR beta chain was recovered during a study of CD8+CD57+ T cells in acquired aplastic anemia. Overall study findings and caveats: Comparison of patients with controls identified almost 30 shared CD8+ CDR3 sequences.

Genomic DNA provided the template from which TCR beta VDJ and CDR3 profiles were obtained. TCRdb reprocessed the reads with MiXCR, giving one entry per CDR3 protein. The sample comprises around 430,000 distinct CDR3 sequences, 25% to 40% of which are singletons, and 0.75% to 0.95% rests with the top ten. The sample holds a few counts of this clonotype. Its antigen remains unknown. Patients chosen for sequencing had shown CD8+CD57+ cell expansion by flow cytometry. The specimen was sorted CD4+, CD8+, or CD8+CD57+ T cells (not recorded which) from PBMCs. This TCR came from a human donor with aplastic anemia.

CDR3 region: CASSLAETDRETQYF. CDR3 DNA sequence: TGCGCCAGCAGCTTGGCCGAAACGGACCGGGAGACCCAGTACTTC. The chain combines TRBV5-1 with TRBJ2-5; D gene ambiguous. CDR3 length: 15 residues. Germline V gene lookup returns CDR1 SGHRS and CDR2 YFSETQ. V gave up 0 bases and J gave up 5 bases, with 14 bases separating them.